The entry below describes one T cell receptor beta chain. TCRdb keeps only in-frame clones here, not all; method: immunoSEQ multiplex PCR. This table has about 36,000 clones, roughly 91% appearing once. The source of the sample is a study of T cell changes during pregnancy in multiple sclerosis. CDR1 is SNHLY, CDR2 FYNNEI, per germline. The V end was cut by 1 base, the J end by 10 bases, with 13 bases between. This CDR3 contains 13 residues. Sequenced here: CD4+ T cells from peripheral blood mononuclear cells, sampled in the second trimester of pregnancy. The chain carries TRBV2 and TRBJ1-1; no definite D call. This receptor was obtained from a female donor in good health, enrolled as a control in a pregnancy study. CDR3 region: CASSEGGVTTAFF. CDR3 nucleotides: TGTGCCAGCAGTGAAGGAGGTGTGACGACAGCTTTCTTT.